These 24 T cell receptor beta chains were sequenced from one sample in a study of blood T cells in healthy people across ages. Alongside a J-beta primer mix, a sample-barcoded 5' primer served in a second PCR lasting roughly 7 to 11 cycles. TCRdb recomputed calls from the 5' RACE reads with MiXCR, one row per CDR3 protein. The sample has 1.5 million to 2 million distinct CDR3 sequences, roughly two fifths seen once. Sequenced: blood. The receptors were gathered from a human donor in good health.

CDR3 DNA sequence: TGTGCCACCAGTGACCCTTTGACAAACTCCTACAATGAGCAGTACTTC. Its protein is CATSDPLTNSYNEQYF. V and J are TRBV24-1 and TRBJ2-4; D ambiguous. CDR1 and CDR2 from the germline V gene are KGHDR and SFDVKD. V lost 4 bases, J lost 13 bases, and 25 bases lay in between. The CDR3 loop spans 16 amino acids.

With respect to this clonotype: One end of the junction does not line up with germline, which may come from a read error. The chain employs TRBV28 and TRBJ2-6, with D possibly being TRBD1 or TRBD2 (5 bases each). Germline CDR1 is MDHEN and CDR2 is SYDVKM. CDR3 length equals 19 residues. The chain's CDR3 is CASSKQASHSSDGANVLTF. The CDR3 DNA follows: TGTGCCAGCAGCAAACAGGCGTCTCACTCCTCGGACGGGGCCAATGTCCTGACTTTC.

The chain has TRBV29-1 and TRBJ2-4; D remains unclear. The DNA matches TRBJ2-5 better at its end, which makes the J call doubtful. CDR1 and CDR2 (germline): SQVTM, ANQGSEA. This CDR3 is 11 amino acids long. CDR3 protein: CSVEKGGTQYF. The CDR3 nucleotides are TGCAGCGTTGAAAAGGGCGGGACCCAGTACTTC.

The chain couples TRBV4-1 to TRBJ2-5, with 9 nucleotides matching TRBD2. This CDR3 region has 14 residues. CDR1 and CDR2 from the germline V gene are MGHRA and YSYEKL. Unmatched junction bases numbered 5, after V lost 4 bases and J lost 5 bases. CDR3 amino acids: CASSLPGLAETQYF. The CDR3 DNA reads TGCGCCAGCAGCCTCCCCGGACTAGCGGAGACCCAGTACTTC.

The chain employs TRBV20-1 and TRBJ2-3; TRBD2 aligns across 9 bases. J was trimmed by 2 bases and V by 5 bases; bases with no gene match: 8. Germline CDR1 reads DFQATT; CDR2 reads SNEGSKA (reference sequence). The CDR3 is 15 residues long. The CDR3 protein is CSAPRASGDTDTQYF. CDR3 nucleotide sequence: TGCAGTGCTCCTAGGGCTAGCGGGGACACAGATACGCAGTATTTT.

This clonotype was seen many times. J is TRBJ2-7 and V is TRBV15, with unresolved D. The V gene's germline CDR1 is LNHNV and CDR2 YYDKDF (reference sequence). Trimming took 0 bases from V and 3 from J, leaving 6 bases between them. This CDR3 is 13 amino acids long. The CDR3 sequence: CATSRDLSYEQYF. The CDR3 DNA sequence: TGTGCCACCAGCAGAGATTTGAGCTACGAGCAGTACTTC.

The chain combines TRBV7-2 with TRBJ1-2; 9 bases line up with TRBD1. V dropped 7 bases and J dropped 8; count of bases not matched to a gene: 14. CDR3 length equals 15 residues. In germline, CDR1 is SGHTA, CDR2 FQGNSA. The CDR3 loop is CASTQGGTGTRGYTF. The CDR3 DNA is TGTGCCAGCACCCAAGGCGGGACAGGGACTCGGGGCTACACCTTC.

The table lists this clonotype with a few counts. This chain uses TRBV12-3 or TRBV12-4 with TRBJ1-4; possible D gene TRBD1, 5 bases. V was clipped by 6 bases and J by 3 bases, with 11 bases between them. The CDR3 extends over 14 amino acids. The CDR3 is CASSAGLANEKLFF. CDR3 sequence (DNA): TGTGCCAGCAGCGCAGGGCTGGCTAATGAAAAACTGTTTTTT.

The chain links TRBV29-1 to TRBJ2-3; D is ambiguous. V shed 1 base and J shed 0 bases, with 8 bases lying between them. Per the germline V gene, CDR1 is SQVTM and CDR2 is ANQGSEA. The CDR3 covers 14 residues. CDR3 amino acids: CSVEGYGSTDTQYF. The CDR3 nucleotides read TGCAGCGTTGAAGGATATGGGAGCACAGATACGCAGTATTTT.

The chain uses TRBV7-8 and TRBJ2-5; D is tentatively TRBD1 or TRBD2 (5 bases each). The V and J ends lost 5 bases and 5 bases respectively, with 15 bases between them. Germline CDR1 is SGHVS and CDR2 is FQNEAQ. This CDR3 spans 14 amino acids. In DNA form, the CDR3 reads TGTGCCAGCAGCCCCGTCACCAGGGAGGAGACCCAGTACTTC. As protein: CASSPVTREETQYF.

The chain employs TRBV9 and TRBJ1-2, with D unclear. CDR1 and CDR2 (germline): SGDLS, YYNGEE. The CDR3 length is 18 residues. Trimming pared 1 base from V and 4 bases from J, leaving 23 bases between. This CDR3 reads CASSVPIGGGISTYGYTF. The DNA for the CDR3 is TGTGCCAGCAGCGTACCCATCGGAGGAGGGATCAGTACCTATGGCTACACCTTC.

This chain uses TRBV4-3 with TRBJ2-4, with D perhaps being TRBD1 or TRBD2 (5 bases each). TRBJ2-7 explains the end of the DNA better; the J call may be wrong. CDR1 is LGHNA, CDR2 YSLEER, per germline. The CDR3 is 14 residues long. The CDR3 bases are TGCGCCAGCAGCCTAAGGCTCGGGACGGGCGAGCAGTACTTC. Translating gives CASSLRLGTGEQYF.

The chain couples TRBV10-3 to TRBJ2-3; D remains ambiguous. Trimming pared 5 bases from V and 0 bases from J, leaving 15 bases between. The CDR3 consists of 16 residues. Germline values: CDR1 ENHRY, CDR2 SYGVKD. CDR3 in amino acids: CAISRTSVASTDTQYF. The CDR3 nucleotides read TGTGCCATCAGTCGGACCAGCGTGGCTAGCACAGATACGCAGTATTTT.

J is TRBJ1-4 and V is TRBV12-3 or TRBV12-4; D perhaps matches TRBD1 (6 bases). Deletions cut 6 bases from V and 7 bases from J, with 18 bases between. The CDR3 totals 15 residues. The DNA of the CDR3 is TGTGCCAGCAGCCGTCCAGGGGTTTATGGTGAAAAACTGTTTTTT. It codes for CASSRPGVYGEKLFF.

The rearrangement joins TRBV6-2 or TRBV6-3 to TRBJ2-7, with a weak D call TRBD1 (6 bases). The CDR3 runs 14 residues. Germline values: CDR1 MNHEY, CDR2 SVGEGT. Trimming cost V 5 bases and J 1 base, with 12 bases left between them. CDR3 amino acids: CASSSYRASYEQYF. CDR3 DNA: TGTGCCAGCAGTAGTTACAGGGCTTCCTACGAGCAGTACTTC.

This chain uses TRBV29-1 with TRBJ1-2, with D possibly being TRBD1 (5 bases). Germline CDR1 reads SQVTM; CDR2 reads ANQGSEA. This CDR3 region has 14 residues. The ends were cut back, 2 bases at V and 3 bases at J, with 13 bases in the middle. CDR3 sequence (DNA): TGCAGCGTTGAATCCCCGGGACGCTACTATGGCTACACCTTC. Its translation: CSVESPGRYYGYTF.

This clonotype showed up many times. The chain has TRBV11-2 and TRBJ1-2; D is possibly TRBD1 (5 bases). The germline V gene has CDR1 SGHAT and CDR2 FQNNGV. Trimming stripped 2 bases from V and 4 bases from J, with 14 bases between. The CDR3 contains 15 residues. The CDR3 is CASSLMGRSLYGYTF. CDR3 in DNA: TGTGCCAGCAGCTTAATGGGACGGAGCCTCTATGGCTACACCTTC.

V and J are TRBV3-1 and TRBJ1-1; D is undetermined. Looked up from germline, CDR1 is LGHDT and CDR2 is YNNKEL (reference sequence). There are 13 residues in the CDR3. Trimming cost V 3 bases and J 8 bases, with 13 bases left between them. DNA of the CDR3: TGTGCCAGCAGCCAGCCGGGTAGAACCGAAGCTTTCTTT. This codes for CASSQPGRTEAFF.

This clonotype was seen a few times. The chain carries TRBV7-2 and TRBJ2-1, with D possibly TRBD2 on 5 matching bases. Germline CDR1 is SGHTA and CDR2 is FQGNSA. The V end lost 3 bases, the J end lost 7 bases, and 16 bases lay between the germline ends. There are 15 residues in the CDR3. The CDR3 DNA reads TGTGCCAGCAGCTTCGTTCTCACAAGAGGGAATGAGCAGTTCTTC. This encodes CASSFVLTRGNEQFF.

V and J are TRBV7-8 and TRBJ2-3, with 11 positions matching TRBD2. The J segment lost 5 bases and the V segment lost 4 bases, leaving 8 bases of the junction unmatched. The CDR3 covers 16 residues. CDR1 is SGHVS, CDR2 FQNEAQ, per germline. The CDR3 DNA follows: TGTGCCAGCAGCTCCCGGACTAGCGGGTCGTTAGATACGCAGTATTTT. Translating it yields CASSSRTSGSLDTQYF.

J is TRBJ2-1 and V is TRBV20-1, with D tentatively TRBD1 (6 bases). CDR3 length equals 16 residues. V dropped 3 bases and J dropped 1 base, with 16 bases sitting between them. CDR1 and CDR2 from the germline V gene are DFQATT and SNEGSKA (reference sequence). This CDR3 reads CSARGAGGDSYNEQFF. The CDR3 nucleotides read TGCAGTGCTAGGGGGGCAGGCGGAGATTCCTACAATGAGCAGTTCTTC.

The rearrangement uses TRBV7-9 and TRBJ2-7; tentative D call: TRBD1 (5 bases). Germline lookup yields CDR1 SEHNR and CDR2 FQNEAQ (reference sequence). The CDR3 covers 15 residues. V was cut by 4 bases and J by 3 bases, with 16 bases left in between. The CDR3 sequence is CASSYPPGMSYEQYF. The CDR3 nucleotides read TGTGCCAGCAGCTACCCACCAGGGATGAGCTACGAGCAGTACTTC. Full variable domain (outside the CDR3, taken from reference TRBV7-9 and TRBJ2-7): DTGVSQNPRHKITKRGQNVTFRCDPISEHNRLYWYRQTLGQGPEFLTYFQNEAQLEKSRLLSDRFSAERPKGSFSTLEIQRTEQGDSAMYLCASSYPPGMSYEQYFGPGTRLTVT.

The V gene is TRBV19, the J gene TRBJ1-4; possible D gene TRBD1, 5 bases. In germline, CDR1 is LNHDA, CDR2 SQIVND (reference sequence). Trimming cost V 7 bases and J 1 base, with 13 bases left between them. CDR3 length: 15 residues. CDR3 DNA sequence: TGTGCCAGTAAGAGAGGGGCTGGAACTAATGAAAAACTGTTTTTT. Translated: CASKRGAGTNEKLFF. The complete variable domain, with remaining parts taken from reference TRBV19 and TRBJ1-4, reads DGGITQSPKYLFRKEGQNVTLSCEQNLNHDAMYWYRQDPGQGLRLIYYSQIVNDFQKGDIAEGYSVSREKKESFPLTVTSAQKNPTAFYLCASKRGAGTNEKLFFGSGTQLSVL.

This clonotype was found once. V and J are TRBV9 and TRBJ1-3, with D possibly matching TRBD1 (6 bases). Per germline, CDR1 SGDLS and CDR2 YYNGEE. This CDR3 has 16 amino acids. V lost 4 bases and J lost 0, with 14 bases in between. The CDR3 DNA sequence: TGTGCCAGCAGCCGGGACATCACGAGCTCTGGAAACACCATATATTTT. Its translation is CASSRDITSSGNTIYF. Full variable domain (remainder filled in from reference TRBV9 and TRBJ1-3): DSGVTQTPKHLITATGQRVTLRCSPRSGDLSVYWYQQSLDQGLQFLIQYYNGEERAKGNILERFSAQQFPDLHSELNLSSLELGDSALYFCASSRDITSSGNTIYFGEGSWLTVV.